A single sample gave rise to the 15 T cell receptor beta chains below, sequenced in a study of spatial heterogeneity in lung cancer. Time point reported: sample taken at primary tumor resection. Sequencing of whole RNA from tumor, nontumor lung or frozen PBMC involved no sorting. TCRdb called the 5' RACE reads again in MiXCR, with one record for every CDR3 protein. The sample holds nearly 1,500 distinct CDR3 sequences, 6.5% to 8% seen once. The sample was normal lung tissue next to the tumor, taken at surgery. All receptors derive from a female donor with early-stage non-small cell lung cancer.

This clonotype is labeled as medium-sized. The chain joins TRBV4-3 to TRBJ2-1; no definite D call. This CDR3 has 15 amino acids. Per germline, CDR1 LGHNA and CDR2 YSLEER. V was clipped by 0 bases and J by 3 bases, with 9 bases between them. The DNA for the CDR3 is TGCGCCAGCAGCCAAGATCTTCAGCTCTACAATGAGCAGTTCTTC. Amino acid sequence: CASSQDLQLYNEQFF.

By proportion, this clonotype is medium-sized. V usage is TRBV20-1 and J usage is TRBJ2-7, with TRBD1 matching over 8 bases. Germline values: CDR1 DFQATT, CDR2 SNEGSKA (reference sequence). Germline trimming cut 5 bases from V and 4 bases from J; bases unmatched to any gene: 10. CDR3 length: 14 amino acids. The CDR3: CSAGAGGAFYEQYF. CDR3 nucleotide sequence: TGCAGTGCTGGGGCAGGGGGCGCTTTTTACGAGCAGTACTTC.

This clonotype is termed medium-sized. For the CDR3, the DNA is TGCGCCAGCAGCCTCTCTCCGGCCCCCTCTAATGAGCAGTTCTTC. It specifies CASSLSPAPSNEQFF. The rearrangement links TRBV5-1 to TRBJ2-1; D remains ambiguous. The V end lost 4 bases, the J end lost 7 bases, and 18 bases lay between the germline ends. The CDR3 is 15 amino acids. CDR1 and CDR2 from the germline V gene are SGHRS and YFSETQ.

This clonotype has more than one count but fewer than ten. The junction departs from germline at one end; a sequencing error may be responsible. The CDR3 DNA reads as TGTGCTAGCAGCTTAGGACTGACTAGCGGGAGGGCCGAGACCCAGTACTTC. Encoded protein: CASSLGLTSGRAETQYF. This sequence joins TRBV7-7 and TRBJ2-5; 14 nucleotides align to TRBD2. The germline CDR1 and CDR2 sequences are SSHAT and FNYEAQ (reference sequence). CDR3 length: 17 amino acids.

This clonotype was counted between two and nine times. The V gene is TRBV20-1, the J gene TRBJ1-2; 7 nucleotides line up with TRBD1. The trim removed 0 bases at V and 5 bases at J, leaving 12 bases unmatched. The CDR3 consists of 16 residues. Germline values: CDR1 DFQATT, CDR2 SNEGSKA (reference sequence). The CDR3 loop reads CSARDLRTGPSYGYTF. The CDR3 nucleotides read TGCAGTGCTAGAGACCTTAGGACAGGACCCTCGTATGGCTACACCTTC.

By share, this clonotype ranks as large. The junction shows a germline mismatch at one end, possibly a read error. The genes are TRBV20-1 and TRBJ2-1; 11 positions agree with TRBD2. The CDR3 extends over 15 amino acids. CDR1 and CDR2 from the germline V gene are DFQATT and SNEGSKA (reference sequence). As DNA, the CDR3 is TGCAGTGCTGGAGATCCCCTAGCGGGAGGCAATGAGCAGTTCTTC. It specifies CSAGDPLAGGNEQFF.

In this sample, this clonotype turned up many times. CDR3 bases: TGTGCCAGCAGTTCATCCGGGACAGATTACACCGGGGAGCTGTTTTTT. This sequence encodes CASSSSGTDYTGELFF. The chain is built from TRBV12-3 or TRBV12-4 and TRBJ2-2; 7 bases fit TRBD1. V was pared by 4 bases and J by 3 bases, with 8 bases of the junction left unmatched. CDR3 length: 16 residues.

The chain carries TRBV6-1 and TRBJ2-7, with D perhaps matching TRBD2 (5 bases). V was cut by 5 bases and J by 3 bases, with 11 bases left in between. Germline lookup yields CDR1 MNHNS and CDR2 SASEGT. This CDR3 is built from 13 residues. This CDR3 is CASSPSGDYEQYF. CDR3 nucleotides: TGTGCCAGCAGTCCCTCCGGGGACTACGAGCAGTACTTC.

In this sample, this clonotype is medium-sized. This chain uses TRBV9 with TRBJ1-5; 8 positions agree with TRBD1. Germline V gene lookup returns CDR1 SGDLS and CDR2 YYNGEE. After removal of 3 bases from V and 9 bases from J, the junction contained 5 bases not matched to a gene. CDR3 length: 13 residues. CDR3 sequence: CASSAGGPRPQHF. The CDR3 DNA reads TGTGCCAGCAGCGCAGGGGGCCCTAGGCCCCAGCATTTT.

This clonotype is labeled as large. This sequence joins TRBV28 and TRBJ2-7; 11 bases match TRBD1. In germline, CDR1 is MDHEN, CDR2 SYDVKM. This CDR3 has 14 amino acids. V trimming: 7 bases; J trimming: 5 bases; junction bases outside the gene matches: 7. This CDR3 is CASNGAGQGDEQYF. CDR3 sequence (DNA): TGTGCCAGCAACGGGGCGGGACAGGGGGACGAGCAGTACTTC.

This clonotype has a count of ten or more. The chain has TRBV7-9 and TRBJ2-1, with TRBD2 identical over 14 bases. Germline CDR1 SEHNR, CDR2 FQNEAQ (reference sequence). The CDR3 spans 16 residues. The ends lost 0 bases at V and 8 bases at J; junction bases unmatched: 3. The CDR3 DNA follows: TGTGCCAGCAGCTTAGCGCCGGGACTAGCGGGAGATGAGCAGTTCTTC. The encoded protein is CASSLAPGLAGDEQFF.

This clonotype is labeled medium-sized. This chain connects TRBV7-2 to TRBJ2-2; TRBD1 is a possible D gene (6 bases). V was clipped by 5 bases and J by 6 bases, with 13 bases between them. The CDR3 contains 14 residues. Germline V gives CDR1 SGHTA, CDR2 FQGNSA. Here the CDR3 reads CASSQGRPAGELFF. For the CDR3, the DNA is TGTGCCAGCAGCCAGGGGCGTCCAGCCGGGGAGCTGTTTTTT.

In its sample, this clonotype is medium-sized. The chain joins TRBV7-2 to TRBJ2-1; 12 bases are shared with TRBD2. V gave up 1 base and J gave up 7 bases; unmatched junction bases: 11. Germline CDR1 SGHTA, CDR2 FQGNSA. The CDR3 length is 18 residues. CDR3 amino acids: CASSLVWTSGEFRNEQFF. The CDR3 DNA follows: TGTGCCAGCAGCTTAGTTTGGACTAGCGGGGAGTTCCGAAATGAGCAGTTCTTC.

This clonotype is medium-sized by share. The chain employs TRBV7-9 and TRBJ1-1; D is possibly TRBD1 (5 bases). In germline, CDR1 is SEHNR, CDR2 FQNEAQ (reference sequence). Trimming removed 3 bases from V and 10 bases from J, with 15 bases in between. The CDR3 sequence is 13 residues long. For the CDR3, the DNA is TGTGCCAGCAGCTTCGAGGTCCGGAGGGGAGCTTTCTTT. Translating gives CASSFEVRRGAFF.

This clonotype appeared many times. CDR3 DNA sequence: TGTGCCAGCAGGGAGGACAGGGCGACGCAGTATTTT. Protein: CASREDRATQYF. The genes are TRBV2 and TRBJ2-3; TRBD1 matches 8 bases. The length of the CDR3 is 12 residues. CDR1 and CDR2 from the germline V gene are SNHLY and FYNNEI. The V gene end was trimmed by 6 bases and the J gene end by 9 bases; junction bases not matched to a gene: 5.